What follows is one TCR beta chain and its context. What it binds is unknown. The data are from a study of T cell responses to AZD1222 COVID-19 vaccine. Using immunoSEQ multiplex PCR, the repertoire was profiled, and TCRdb retains in-frame clones only, with some absent. The sample includes about 120,000 clones, 80% to 95% of them seen just once. Study results and caveats: In the spike-specific TCR repertoire, nearly half reportedly target unmutated variant regions. Females outnumbered males among donors, who were mostly white British; clonal diversity was possibly underestimated. Repertoire sampling happened only post peak T cell response. When two AZD1222 doses had been given, Spike-specific TCR breadth and depth rose.

The receptor was isolated from an adult who received the AZD1222 COVID-19 vaccine. The specimen was peripheral blood, collected 28 days after the second AZD1222 dose.

The CDR3 DNA reads TGCGCCAGCAGAGATCCACTTAACTATGGCTACACCTTC. It translates to CASRDPLNYGYTF. The rearrangement links TRBV5-1 to TRBJ1-2, with D uncertain. The germline V and J ends were trimmed by 5 bases and 1 base, with 9 bases remaining between them. Germline loops: CDR1 SGHRS, CDR2 YFSETQ. The CDR3 has 13 amino acids. The full variable domain, with the rest looked up from reference TRBV5-1 and TRBJ1-2, is KAGVTQTPRYLIKTRGQQVTLSCSPISGHRSVSWYQQTPGQGLQFLFEYFSETQRNKGNFPGRFSGRQFSNSRSEMNVSTLELGDSALYLCASRDPLNYGYTFGSGTRLTVV.